This TCR beta chain was sequenced during a study of glioma-infiltrating T cells after dendritic cell vaccination. Study details: The vaccine used monocyte-derived dendritic cells pulsed overnight with autologous tumor lysate. Study results and caveats: Patients with more pretreatment TILs had longer time to progression and survival. Survival was not directly related to TCR clonality in these patients.

The time point here: after dendritic cell vaccination, including at tumor progression/relapse. A note on this clone: Its specificity is unknown.

The CDR3 consists of 15 residues. V shed 5 bases and J shed 0 bases, with 13 bases lying between them. Germline-derived CDR1 and CDR2 are MNHEY and SVGAGI. Sequencing was performed with immunoSEQ multiplex PCR; in TCRdb, only in-frame clones are kept and a portion is missing. The profile covers around 87,000 clones, with under 85% appearing a single time and roughly 6.8% taken by the ten largest. The rearrangement links TRBV6-5 to TRBJ1-1, with D perhaps TRBD1 (5 bases). The clonotype originates from a human donor with glioblastoma. The sample consisted of blood, taken after dendritic cell vaccination. In DNA, the CDR3 is TGTGCCAGCAGTCCGGAAGGGGCGCTGAACACTGAAGCTTTCTTT. It specifies CASSPEGALNTEAFF.